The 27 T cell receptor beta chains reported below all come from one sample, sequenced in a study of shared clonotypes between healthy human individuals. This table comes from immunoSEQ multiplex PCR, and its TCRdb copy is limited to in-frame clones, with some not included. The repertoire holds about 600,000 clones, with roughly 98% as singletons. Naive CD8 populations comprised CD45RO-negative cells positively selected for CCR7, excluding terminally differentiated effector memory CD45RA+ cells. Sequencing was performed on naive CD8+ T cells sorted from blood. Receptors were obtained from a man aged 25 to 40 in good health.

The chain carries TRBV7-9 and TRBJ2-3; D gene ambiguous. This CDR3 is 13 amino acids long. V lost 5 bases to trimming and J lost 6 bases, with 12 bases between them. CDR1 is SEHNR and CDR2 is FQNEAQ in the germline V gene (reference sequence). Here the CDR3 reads CASSVLSSDTQYF. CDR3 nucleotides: TGTGCCAGCAGCGTACTGAGCTCGGATACGCAGTATTTT.

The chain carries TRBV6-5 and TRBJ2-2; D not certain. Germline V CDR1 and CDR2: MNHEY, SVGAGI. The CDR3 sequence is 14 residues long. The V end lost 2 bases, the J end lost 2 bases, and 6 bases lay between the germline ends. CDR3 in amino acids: CASSYDGNTGELFF. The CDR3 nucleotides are TGTGCCAGCAGTTACGACGGAAACACCGGGGAGCTGTTTTTT.

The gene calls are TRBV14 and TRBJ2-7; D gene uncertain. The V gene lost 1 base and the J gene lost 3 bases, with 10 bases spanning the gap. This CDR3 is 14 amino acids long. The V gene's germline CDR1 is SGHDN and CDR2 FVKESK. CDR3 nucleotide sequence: TGTGCCAGCAGCCAAGGGGGTAGTTACTACGAGCAGTACTTC. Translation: CASSQGGSYYEQYF.

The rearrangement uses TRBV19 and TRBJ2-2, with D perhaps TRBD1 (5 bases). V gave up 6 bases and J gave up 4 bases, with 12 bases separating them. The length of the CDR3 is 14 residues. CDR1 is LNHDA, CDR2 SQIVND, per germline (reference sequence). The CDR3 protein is CASSRAKGTGELFF. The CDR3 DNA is TGTGCCAGTAGCAGGGCCAAGGGCACCGGGGAGCTGTTTTTT.

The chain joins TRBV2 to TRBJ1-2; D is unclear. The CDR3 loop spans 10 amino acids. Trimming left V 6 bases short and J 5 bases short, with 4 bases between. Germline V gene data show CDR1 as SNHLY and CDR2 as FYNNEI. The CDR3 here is CASRLYGYTF. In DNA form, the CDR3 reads TGTGCCAGCAGGCTGTATGGCTACACCTTC.

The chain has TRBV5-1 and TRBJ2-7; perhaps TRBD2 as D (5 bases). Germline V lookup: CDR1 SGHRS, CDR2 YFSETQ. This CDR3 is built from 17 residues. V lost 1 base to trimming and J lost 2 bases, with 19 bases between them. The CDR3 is CASSLFGRMGDTYEQYF. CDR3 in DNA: TGCGCCAGCAGCTTGTTTGGACGTATGGGAGACACCTACGAGCAGTACTTC.

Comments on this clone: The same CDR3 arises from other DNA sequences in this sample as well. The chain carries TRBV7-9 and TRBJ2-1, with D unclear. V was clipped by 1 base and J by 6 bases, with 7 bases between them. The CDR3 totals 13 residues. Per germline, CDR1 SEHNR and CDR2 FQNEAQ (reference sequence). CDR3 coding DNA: TGTGCCAGCAGCTTAGGCGGCGGCAATGAGCAGTTCTTC. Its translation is CASSLGGGNEQFF.

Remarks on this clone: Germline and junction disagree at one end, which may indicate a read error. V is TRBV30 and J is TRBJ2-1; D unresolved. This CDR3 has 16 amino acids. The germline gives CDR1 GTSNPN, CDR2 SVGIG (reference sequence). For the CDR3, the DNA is TGTGCTTGGACCAAGCCGGACCGAGGCTCCTACAATGAGCAGTTCTTC. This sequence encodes CAWTKPDRGSYNEQFF.

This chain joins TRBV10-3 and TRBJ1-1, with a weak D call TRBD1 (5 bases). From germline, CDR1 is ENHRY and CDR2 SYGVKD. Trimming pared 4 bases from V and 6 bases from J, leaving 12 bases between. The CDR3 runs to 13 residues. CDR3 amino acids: CAISASGVPEAFF. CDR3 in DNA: TGTGCCATCAGTGCTTCGGGGGTCCCTGAAGCTTTCTTT.

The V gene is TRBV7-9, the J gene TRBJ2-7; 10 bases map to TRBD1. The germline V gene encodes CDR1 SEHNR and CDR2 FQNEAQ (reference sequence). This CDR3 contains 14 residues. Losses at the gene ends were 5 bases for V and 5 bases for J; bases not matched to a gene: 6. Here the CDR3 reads CASSATGGNDEQYF. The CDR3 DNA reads TGTGCCAGCAGCGCGACAGGGGGCAACGACGAGCAGTACTTC.

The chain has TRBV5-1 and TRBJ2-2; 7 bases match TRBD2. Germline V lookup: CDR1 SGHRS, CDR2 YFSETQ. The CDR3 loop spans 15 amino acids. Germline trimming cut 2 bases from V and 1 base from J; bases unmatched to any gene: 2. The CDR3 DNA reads TGCGCCAGCAGCTTAACTAGCGTGAACACCGGGGAGCTGTTTTTT. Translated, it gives CASSLTSVNTGELFF.

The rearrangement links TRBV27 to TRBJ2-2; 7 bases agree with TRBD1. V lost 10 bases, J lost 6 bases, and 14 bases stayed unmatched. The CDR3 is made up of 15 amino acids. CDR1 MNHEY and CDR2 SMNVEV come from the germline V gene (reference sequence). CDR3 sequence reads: CATKGVLGGPGELFF. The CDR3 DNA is TGTGCCACCAAGGGGGTCTTAGGGGGCCCCGGGGAGCTGTTTTTT.

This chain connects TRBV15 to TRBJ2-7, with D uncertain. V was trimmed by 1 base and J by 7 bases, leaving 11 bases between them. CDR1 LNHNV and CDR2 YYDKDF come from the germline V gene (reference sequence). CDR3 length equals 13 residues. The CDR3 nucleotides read TGTGCCACCAGCAGAGCCAACAGCGATGAGCAGTACTTC. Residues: CATSRANSDEQYF.

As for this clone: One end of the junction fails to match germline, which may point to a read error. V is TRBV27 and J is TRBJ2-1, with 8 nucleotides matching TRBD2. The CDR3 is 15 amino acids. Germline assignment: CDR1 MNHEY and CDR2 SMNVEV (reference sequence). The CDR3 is CASSTRGGSNNEQFF. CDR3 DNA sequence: TGTGCCAGCAGTACCCGGGGGGGCTCCAACAATGAGCAGTTCTTC.

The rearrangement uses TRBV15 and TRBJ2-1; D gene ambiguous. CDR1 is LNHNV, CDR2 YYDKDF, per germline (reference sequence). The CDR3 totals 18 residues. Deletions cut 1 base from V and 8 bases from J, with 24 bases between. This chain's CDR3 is CATSRARLSLGLYHEQFF. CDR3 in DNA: TGTGCCACCAGCAGAGCACGGTTGAGTCTCGGTTTGTACCATGAGCAGTTCTTC.

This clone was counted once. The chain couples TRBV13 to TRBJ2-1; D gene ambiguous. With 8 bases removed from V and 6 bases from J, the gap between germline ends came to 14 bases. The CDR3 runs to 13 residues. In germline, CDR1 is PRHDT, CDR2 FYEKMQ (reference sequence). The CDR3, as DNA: TGTGCCAGCCGGTCTATTAGTGGCAATGAGCAGTTCTTC. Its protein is CASRSISGNEQFF.

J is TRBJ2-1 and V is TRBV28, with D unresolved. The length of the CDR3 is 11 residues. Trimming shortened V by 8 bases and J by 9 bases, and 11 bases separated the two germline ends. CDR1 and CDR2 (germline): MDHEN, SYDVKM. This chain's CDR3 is CASGLGSEQFF. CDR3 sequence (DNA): TGTGCCAGCGGCCTGGGAAGTGAGCAGTTCTTC.

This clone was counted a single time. CDR3: CASSQEKTSGSYEQYF. CDR3 nucleotides: TGTGCCAGCAGCCAGGAGAAGACTAGCGGCTCCTACGAGCAGTACTTC. The chain joins TRBV4-2 to TRBJ2-7, with 9 bases identical to TRBD2. V gave up 3 bases and J gave up 0 bases; unmatched junction bases: 6. This CDR3 has 16 amino acids. Germline CDR1 LGHNA, CDR2 YNFKEQ.

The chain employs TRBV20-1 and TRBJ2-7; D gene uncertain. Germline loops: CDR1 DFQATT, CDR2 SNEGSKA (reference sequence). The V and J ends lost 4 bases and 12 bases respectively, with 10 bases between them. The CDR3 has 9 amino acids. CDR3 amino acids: CSAKNLTYF. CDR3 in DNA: TGCAGTGCTAAAAACCTGACGTACTTC.

The CDR3 sequence: CSTTGGRISYNEQFF. The DNA of the CDR3 is TGCAGCACTACCGGAGGCAGGATTTCCTACAATGAGCAGTTCTTC. This chain joins TRBV29-1 and TRBJ2-1, with D tentatively TRBD2 (5 bases). The CDR3 covers 15 residues. Germline CDR1 SQVTM, CDR2 ANQGSEA. Between the trimmed V and J ends, which lost 8 bases and 1 base, there was a span of 18 bases.

CDR3 in amino acids: CASAPSSRNEQFF. CDR3 DNA sequence: TGTGCCAGCGCCCCGAGCTCACGGAATGAGCAGTTCTTC. The chain combines TRBV7-9 with TRBJ2-1; D is unresolved. Germline loops: CDR1 SEHNR, CDR2 FQNEAQ (reference sequence). The CDR3 consists of 13 residues. The V end was cut by 8 bases, the J end by 7 bases, with 15 bases between.

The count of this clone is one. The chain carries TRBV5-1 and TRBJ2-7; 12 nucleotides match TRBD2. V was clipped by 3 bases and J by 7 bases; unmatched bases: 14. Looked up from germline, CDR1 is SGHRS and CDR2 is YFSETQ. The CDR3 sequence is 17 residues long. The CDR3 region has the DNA TGCGCCAGCAGCTCGAAACTAGCGGGAGGCCACCTGGAGGAGCAGTACTTC. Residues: CASSSKLAGGHLEEQYF.

The CDR3 protein is CASSAGTRIYEQYF. The CDR3 DNA is TGTGCCAGTTCCGCCGGGACTAGGATCTACGAGCAGTACTTC. J is TRBJ2-7 and V is TRBV7-9; 8 bases map to TRBD2. CDR3 size: 14 residues. Looked up from germline, CDR1 is SEHNR and CDR2 is FQNEAQ (reference sequence). V dropped 9 bases and J dropped 3; count of bases not matched to a gene: 10.

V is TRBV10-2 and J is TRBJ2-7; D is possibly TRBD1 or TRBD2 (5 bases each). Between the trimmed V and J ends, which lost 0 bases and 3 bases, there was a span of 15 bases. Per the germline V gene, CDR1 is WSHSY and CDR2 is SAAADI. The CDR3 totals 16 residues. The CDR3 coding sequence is TGCGCCAGCAGTGAGTCTCTTGAGGGGCGCCTCTACGAGCAGTACTTC. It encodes CASSESLEGRLYEQYF.

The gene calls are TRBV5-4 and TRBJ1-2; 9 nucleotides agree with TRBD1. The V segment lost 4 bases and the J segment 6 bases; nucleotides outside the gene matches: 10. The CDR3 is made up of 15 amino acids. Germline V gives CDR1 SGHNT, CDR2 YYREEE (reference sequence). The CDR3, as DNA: TGTGCCAGCAGCCCCCCCGCGGGGGACAGGGATGGCTACACCTTC. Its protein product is CASSPPAGDRDGYTF.

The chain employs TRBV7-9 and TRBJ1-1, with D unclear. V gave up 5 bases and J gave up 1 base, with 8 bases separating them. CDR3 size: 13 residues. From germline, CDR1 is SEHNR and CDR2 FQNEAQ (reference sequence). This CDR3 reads CASSPRTNTEAFF. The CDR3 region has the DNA TGTGCCAGCAGCCCCCGCACGAACACTGAAGCTTTCTTT.

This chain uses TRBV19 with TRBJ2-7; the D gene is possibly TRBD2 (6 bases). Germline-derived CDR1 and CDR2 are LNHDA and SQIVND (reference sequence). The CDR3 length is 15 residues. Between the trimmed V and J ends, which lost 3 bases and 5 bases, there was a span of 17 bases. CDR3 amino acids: CASSMIGTPVNEQYF. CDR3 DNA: TGTGCCAGTAGTATGATTGGGACTCCGGTCAACGAGCAGTACTTC.